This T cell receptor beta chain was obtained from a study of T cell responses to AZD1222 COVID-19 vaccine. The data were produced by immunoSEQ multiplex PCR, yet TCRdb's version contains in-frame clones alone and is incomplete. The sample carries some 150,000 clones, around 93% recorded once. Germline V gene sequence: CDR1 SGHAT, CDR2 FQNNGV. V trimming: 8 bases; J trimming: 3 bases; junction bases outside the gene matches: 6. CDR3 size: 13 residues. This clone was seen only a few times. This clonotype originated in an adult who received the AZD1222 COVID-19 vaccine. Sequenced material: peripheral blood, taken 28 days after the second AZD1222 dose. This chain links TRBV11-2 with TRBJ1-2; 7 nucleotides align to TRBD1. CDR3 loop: CASGYRGDYGYTF. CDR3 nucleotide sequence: TGTGCCAGCGGATACAGGGGCGACTATGGCTACACCTTC.